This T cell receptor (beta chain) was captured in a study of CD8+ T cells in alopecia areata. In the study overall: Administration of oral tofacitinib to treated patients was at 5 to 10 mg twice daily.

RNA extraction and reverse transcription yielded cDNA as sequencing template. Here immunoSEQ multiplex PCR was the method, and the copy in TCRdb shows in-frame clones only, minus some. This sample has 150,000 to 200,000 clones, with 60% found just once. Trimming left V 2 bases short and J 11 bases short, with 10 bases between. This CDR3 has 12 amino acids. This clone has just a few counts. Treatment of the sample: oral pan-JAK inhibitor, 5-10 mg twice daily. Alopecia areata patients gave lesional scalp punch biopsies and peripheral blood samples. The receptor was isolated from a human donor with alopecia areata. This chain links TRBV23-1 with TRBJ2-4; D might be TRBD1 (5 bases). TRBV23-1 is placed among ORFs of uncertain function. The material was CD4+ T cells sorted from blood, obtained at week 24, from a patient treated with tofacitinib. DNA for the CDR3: TGCGCCAGCAGTCAACCGCGACAGTTTCAGTACTTC. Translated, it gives CASSQPRQFQYF.